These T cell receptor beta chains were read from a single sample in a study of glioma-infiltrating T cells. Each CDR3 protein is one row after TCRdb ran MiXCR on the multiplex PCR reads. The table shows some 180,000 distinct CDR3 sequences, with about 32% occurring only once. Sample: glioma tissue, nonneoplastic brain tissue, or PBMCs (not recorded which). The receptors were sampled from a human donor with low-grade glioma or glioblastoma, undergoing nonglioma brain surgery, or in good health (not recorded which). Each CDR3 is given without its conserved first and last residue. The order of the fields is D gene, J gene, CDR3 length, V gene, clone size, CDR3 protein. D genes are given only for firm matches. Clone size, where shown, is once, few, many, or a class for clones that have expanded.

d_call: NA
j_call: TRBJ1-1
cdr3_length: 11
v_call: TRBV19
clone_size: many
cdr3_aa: ASSITRSTEAF

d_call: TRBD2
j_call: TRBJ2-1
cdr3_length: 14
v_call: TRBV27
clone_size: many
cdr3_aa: ASSLSTSGILNEQF

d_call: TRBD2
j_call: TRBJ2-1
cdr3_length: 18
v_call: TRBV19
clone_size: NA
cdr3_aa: ASSIDLFLAGEPSDNEQF

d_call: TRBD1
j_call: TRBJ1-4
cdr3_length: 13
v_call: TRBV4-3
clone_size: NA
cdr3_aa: ASGQDQGANEKLF

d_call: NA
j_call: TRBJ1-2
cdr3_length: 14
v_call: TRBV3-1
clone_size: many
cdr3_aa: ASSQHGTQTNYGYT

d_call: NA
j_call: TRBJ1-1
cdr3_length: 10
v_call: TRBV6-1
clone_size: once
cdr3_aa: ASSPRDRPAF

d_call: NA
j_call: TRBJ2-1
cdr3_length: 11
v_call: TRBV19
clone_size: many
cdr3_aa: ASRGPTNNEQF

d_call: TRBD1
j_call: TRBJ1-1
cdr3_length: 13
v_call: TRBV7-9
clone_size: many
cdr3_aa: ASSPGTGMNTEAF

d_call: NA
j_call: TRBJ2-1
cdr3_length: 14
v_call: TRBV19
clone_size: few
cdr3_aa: ASSIRRDSFYNEQF

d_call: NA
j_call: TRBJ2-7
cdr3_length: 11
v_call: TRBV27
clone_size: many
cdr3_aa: ASSRSRDYEQY

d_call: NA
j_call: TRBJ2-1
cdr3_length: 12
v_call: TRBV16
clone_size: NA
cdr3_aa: ASSGRQGGNEQF

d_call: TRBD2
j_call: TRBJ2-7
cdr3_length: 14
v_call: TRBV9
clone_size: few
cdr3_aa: ASSVAKRIAGYEQY